Sequencing of this TCR beta chain was carried out in a study of shared clonotypes between healthy human individuals. CD8 cells regarded as naive lacked CD45RO, were positively chosen for CCR7, and omitted terminally differentiated effector memory CD45RA+ cells. Those who donated, Caucasian adults without exception, all lived in Nashville, Tennessee. As regards this clone: Its antigen is not known.

Sequencing used immunoSEQ multiplex PCR; TCRdb keeps in-frame clones, though not all of them. The table shows approximately 840,000 clones, with around 96% occurring only once. The study's findings and limits: Memory subsets generally showed smaller estimated richness than naive subsets did.

The CDR3 has 16 residues. From germline, CDR1 is SEHNR and CDR2 FQNEAQ (reference sequence). V dropped 2 bases and J dropped 6; count of bases not matched to a gene: 12. The chain is built from TRBV7-9 and TRBJ2-7; 8 positions match TRBD2. This receptor was identified in a man aged 30 to 45 in good health. The sequencing input was naive CD8+ T cells sorted from blood. The CDR3 DNA reads TGTGCCAGCAGCTTAAAATTAGGGCTAGCGGGCGGCGAGCAGTACTTC. It yields the protein CASSLKLGLAGGEQYF.